This TCR beta chain was retrieved from a study of cytomegalovirus exposure and HLA in healthy donors. The PCR ran on 60 Vbeta and 13 Jbeta primers. Sequencing was performed with immunoSEQ multiplex PCR; in TCRdb, only in-frame clones are kept and a portion is missing. The sample carries roughly 140,000 clones, around 66% recorded once. Study-wide findings and caveats: Associated with cytomegalovirus, according to the listing, were 170 or so TCR beta chains.

Germline V CDR1 and CDR2: SGHNT, YYREEE (reference sequence). V was clipped by 6 bases and J by 7 bases; unmatched bases: 6. The CDR3 sequence is 14 residues long. As concerns this clone: As yet, its antigen is unknown.

Sequences were obtained from PBMCs. The source is a woman in her twenties or thirties in good health and CMV-seropositive. This chain connects TRBV5-4 to TRBJ2-1; 11 nucleotides agree with TRBD2. The DNA of the CDR3 is TGTGCCAGCACCACGGGACTAGCGGAAAATGAGCAGTTCTTC. Translated: CASTTGLAENEQFF.